The 12 T cell receptor beta chains reported below all come from one sample, sequenced in a study of Graves' ophthalmopathy and Graves' hyperthyroidism. Scientists amplified the TCR beta CDR3 regions from RNA transcripts. HTBI primers primed a first-round RT-PCR, and a second-round multiplex PCR followed. TCRdb reprocessed the multiplex PCR reads via MiXCR and lists one record per CDR3 protein. The sample holds hundreds of thousands of distinct CDR3 sequences, about 20% seen once. What was sequenced was peripheral blood. The receptors come from a woman between 18 and 29 years old with stable Graves' hyperthyroidism. Some clones in this sample may be carry-over from other donors' samples.

The sample holds many counts of this clonotype. This rearrangement joins TRBV28 to TRBJ2-7; 7 bases are shared with TRBD1. Trimming removed 5 bases from V and 0 bases from J; junction bases left unmatched: 4. CDR3 length: 14 residues. Germline CDR1 reads MDHEN; CDR2 reads SYDVKM. The CDR3 reads CASSEDRSSYEQYF. In DNA, the CDR3 is TGTGCCAGCAGTGAGGACAGGAGCTCCTACGAGCAGTACTTC.

This clonotype was detected many times. This chain uses TRBV11-1 with TRBJ1-1, with 7 nucleotides matching TRBD1. Germline V CDR1 and CDR2: SGHAT, FQDESV (reference sequence). The CDR3 contains 15 residues. Trimming removed 5 bases from V and 0 bases from J; junction bases left unmatched: 6. Here the CDR3 reads CASSHRTGLNTEAFF. For the CDR3, the DNA is TGTGCCAGCAGCCACAGGACAGGATTGAACACTGAAGCTTTCTTT.

The chain couples TRBV30 to TRBJ2-6; 8 nucleotides line up with TRBD1. Per the germline V gene, CDR1 is GTSNPN and CDR2 is SVGIG (reference sequence). V shed 3 bases, J shed 2 bases, and the junction held 3 bases outside the gene matches. CDR3 length: 15 residues. This chain's CDR3 is CAWSQGQAGANVLTF. As DNA, the CDR3 is TGTGCCTGGAGCCAGGGACAGGCTGGGGCCAACGTCCTGACTTTC. Based on the CDR3 plus reference TRBV30 and TRBJ2-6, the full variable domain is SQTIHQWPATLVQPVGSPLSLECTVEGTSNPNLYWYRQAAGRGLQLLFYSVGIGQISSEVPQNLSASRPQDRQFILSSKKLLLSDSGFYLCAWSQGQAGANVLTFGAGSRLTVL.

This clonotype was seen many times. This rearrangement joins TRBV10-2 to TRBJ2-5, with D possibly being TRBD1 (6 bases). Trimming cost V 2 bases and J 3 bases, with 16 bases left between them. The CDR3 consists of 16 residues. Germline lookup yields CDR1 WSHSY and CDR2 SAAADI. This CDR3 reads CASSEGRGRAEETQYF. For the CDR3, the DNA is TGCGCCAGCAGTGAGGGCAGGGGCCGAGCGGAAGAGACCCAGTACTTC.

This clonotype appeared many times. The chain recombines TRBV13 with TRBJ1-1; a weak D match, TRBD1 (5 bases). V lost 0 bases to trimming and J lost 5 bases, with 13 bases between them. Per germline, CDR1 PRHDT and CDR2 FYEKMQ (reference sequence). There are 15 residues in the CDR3. This chain's CDR3 is CASSLGHGGGTEAFF. In DNA form, the CDR3 reads TGTGCCAGCAGCTTAGGCCACGGGGGGGGGACTGAAGCTTTCTTT.

The genes are TRBV27 and TRBJ2-2; D remains ambiguous. Germline assignment: CDR1 MNHEY and CDR2 SMNVEV (reference sequence). This CDR3 spans 13 amino acids. The V gene lost 6 bases and the J gene lost 5 bases, with 10 bases spanning the gap. Here the CDR3 reads CASRMLITGELFF. The CDR3 bases are TGTGCCAGCAGAATGTTAATAACCGGGGAGCTGTTTTTT.

The chain couples TRBV20-1 to TRBJ1-1, with D uncertain. V was pared by 0 bases and J by 5 bases, with 10 bases between. CDR1 is DFQATT and CDR2 is SNEGSKA in the germline V gene (reference sequence). The CDR3 extends over 13 amino acids. The CDR3 region is CSARDPRVTEAFF. In DNA, the CDR3 is TGCAGTGCTAGAGATCCGAGGGTTACTGAAGCTTTCTTT.

This clonotype was observed at least ten times. The chain links TRBV6-1 to TRBJ1-1; D uncertain. V shed 3 bases and J shed 3 bases, with 5 bases lying between them. CDR1 and CDR2 from the germline V gene are MNHNS and SASEGT. The length of the CDR3 is 12 residues. The CDR3 is CASSDLDTEAFF. CDR3 bases: TGTGCCAGCAGTGATCTGGACACTGAAGCTTTCTTT.

On this clonotype: Germline is not matched at one junction end, which may reflect a read error. This chain uses TRBV9 with TRBJ1-1, with 8 bases fitting TRBD1. The germline gives CDR1 SGDLS, CDR2 YYNGEE. This CDR3 is built from 14 residues. CDR3 DNA: TGTGCCAGCAGCGTTAGGGACAGGAACACTGAAGCTTGCTTT. Translation gives CASSVRDRNTEACF.

This clonotype was found a few times. The chain carries TRBV18 and TRBJ2-7; 13 bases line up with TRBD2. With 5 bases clipped from V and 3 bases from J, the junction kept 7 bases outside the gene matches. Germline V gene lookup returns CDR1 KGHSH and CDR2 LQKENI. CDR3 length equals 16 residues. The CDR3 region has the DNA TGTGCCAGCTCATCAAATCGACTAGCGGGGGGCTACGAGCAGTACTTC. Amino acids: CASSSNRLAGGYEQYF.

This clonotype came up many times. The gene calls are TRBV28 and TRBJ2-2; 7 bases are shared with TRBD1. Germline V lookup: CDR1 MDHEN, CDR2 SYDVKM. J gave up 2 bases and V 8 bases, and 8 bases lay outside the gene matches. The CDR3 runs 15 residues. The CDR3 DNA follows: TGTGCCAGCGAGGAGAGGGGGCCCAACACCGGGGAGCTGTTTTTT. Protein product: CASEERGPNTGELFF.

This clonotype was seen at least ten times. The V call is TRBV30, the J call TRBJ1-2; 10 bases are shared with TRBD1. The ends lost 5 bases at V and 3 bases at J; junction bases unmatched: 6. Germline CDR1 reads GTSNPN; CDR2 reads SVGIG (reference sequence). The length of the CDR3 is 14 residues. CDR3: CAWSRDRGDYGYTF. CDR3 in DNA: TGTGCCTGGTCCCGGGACAGGGGTGACTATGGCTACACCTTC.